This T cell receptor beta chain came from a study of regulatory and conventional T cells in RAG deficiency. Trimming at V came to 7 bases and at J to 7 bases, leaving 11 bases not matched to a gene. The CDR3 sequence is 14 residues long. Germline V CDR1 and CDR2: MNHNS, SASEGT. TCRdb's table, derived via immunoSEQ multiplex PCR, lists solely in-frame clones and lacks some. The sample holds under 25,000 clones; approximately 88% are singletons and the top ten take more than 1.4%. The sorted regulatory T cells were CD4+, CD25-high and CD127-low, with genomic DNA sequenced. These records were also assigned to another study, of regulatory T cells. That publication notes: Primers: 52 TRBV forward and 13 TRBJ reverse.

The V call is TRBV6-1, the J call TRBJ1-1; 8 bases fit TRBD1. The TCR sequence derives from a human donor in good health. Source material: Tregs sorted from blood. This CDR3 is CASILDQGAVEAFF. Written as DNA, the CDR3 is TGTGCCAGCATCCTCGACCAGGGGGCGGTTGAAGCTTTCTTT.